The rows below give T cell receptor beta chains drawn from one sample of a study of preoperative IRX-2 immunotherapy in early breast cancer. Produced via immunoSEQ multiplex PCR; TCRdb's table is partial and in-frame only. The sample lists around 88,000 clones, just over 85% occurring once. Sample: tumor tissue, taken after IRX-2 immunotherapy. These receptors came from a human donor with breast cancer. CDR3s include the opening cysteine and the closing phenylalanine or tryptophan. D genes are given only for firm matches. Some rows have no size entry. The others give once, few or many, or a class for an expanded clone.

D gene: TRBD1; clone size: .; J gene: TRBJ2-2; V gene: TRBV5-1; CDR3 DNA: TGCGCCAGCAGCTTCGCGCAGGGGGACACCGGGGAGCTGTTTTTT; CDR3 protein: CASSFAQGDTGELFF
D gene: .; clone size: .; J gene: TRBJ2-3; V gene: TRBV1; CDR3 DNA: TGCGCCAGCAGGTCCGGCCCGCGAGGCCCGCCAGATACGCAGTATTTT; CDR3 protein: CASRSGPRGPPDTQYF
D gene: .; clone size: .; J gene: TRBJ1-4; V gene: TRBV11-3; CDR3 DNA: TGTGCCAGCAGCTTAGTAGGAGGAGGGTTGGAAAAACTGTTTTTT; CDR3 protein: CASSLVGGGLEKLFF
D gene: TRBD1; clone size: .; J gene: TRBJ1-2; V gene: TRBV5-1; CDR3 DNA: TGCGCCAGCCGCCATACGACAGGGCGAGAGACCTATGGCTACACCTTC; CDR3 protein: CASRHTTGRETYGYTF
D gene: TRBD1; clone size: .; J gene: TRBJ1-1; V gene: TRBV6-8; CDR3 DNA: TGTGCCAGCATATCCGGGACAGGGGGTTTGAACACTGAAGCTTTCTTT; CDR3 protein: CASISGTGGLNTEAFF
D gene: TRBD1; clone size: few; J gene: TRBJ1-2; V gene: TRBV6-8; CDR3 DNA: TGTGCCATCACCTGGGACAGGGTGCAGGATGGCTACACCTTC; CDR3 protein: CAITWDRVQDGYTF
D gene: TRBD1; clone size: .; J gene: TRBJ2-1; V gene: TRBV6-8; CDR3 DNA: TGTGCCAGCAGCGGGGACGGACAGGGTGGACTTTACAATGAGCAGTTCTTC; CDR3 protein: CASSGDGQGGLYNEQFF
D gene: .; clone size: once; J gene: TRBJ1-2; V gene: TRBV29-1; CDR3 DNA: TGCAGCGTTGCCCAGGGCGGCGACTATGGCTACACCTTC; CDR3 protein: CSVAQGGDYGYTF
D gene: TRBD1; clone size: .; J gene: TRBJ1-6; V gene: TRBV6-8; CDR3 DNA: TGTGCCAGCAGCGCGACAGGGGGTTCACCCCTCCACTTT; CDR3 protein: CASSATGGSPLHF
D gene: .; clone size: .; J gene: TRBJ2-3; V gene: TRBV28; CDR3 DNA: TGTGCCAGCAGCCACCCCCCAATTTATACGCAGTATTTT; CDR3 protein: CASSHPPIYTQYF
D gene: .; clone size: .; J gene: TRBJ1-1; V gene: TRBV19; CDR3 DNA: TGTGCCAGTAGTATAAACAGGGACACTGAAGCTTTCTTT; CDR3 protein: CASSINRDTEAFF
D gene: TRBD1; clone size: .; J gene: TRBJ2-7; V gene: TRBV7-1; CDR3 DNA: TGTGCTAACAGCCGAGCCGCAACCGGGACAGGGGTCTGCGAGCAGTACTTC; CDR3 protein: CANSRAATGTGVCEQYF
D gene: .; clone size: .; J gene: TRBJ2-7; V gene: TRBV14; CDR3 DNA: TGTGCCAGCAGCCAAGCGGGCTTTAGCTCCTACGAGCAGTACTTC; CDR3 protein: CASSQAGFSSYEQYF
D gene: .; clone size: .; J gene: TRBJ2-1; V gene: TRBV28; CDR3 DNA: TGTGCCAGCAGTTTAACAGGGATCCCCTACAATGAGCAGTTCTTC; CDR3 protein: CASSLTGIPYNEQFF
D gene: TRBD1; clone size: .; J gene: TRBJ2-7; V gene: TRBV18; CDR3 DNA: TGTGCCAGCTCACCACTACAGGGGCTTTCCTACGAGCAGTACTTC; CDR3 protein: CASSPLQGLSYEQYF
D gene: TRBD1; clone size: few; J gene: TRBJ2-6; V gene: TRBV11-1; CDR3 DNA: TGTGCCAGCAGCTTGAGACAGGGGGCTGGGGCCAACGTCCTGACTTTC; CDR3 protein: CASSLRQGAGANVLTF
D gene: .; clone size: .; J gene: TRBJ1-1; V gene: TRBV4-1; CDR3 DNA: TGCGCCAGCAGCCCAGAGATATACACTGAAGCTTTCTTT; CDR3 protein: CASSPEIYTEAFF
D gene: TRBD1; clone size: .; J gene: TRBJ2-1; V gene: TRBV28; CDR3 DNA: TGTGCCAGCAGAGGACAGGGTGCCAATGAGCAGTTCTTC; CDR3 protein: CASRGQGANEQFF
D gene: .; clone size: .; J gene: TRBJ1-4; V gene: TRBV19; CDR3 DNA: TGTGCCAGTAGTACTCCTCGCCGGGAAGCTGCTAATGAAAAACTGTTTTTT; CDR3 protein: CASSTPRREAANEKLFF
D gene: .; clone size: .; J gene: TRBJ2-2; V gene: TRBV18; CDR3 DNA: TGTGCCAGCTCTCCCGACAGGATCGCGGCCGGGGAGCTGTTTTTT; CDR3 protein: CASSPDRIAAGELFF
D gene: TRBD1; clone size: .; J gene: TRBJ1-5; V gene: TRBV7-8; CDR3 DNA: TGTGCCAGCAGCTTAGATGGACAGGGCAATCAGCCCCAGCATTTT; CDR3 protein: CASSLDGQGNQPQHF
D gene: TRBD2; clone size: .; J gene: TRBJ2-2; V gene: TRBV7-8; CDR3 DNA: TGTGCCAGCAGCAACGGAGGACTAGCGGGAGTGGGCACCGGGGAGCTGTTTTTT; CDR3 protein: CASSNGGLAGVGTGELFF
D gene: .; clone size: once; J gene: TRBJ2-7; V gene: TRBV6-8; CDR3 DNA: TGTGCCAGCAGCCTGGGGGTACAGGTCTACGAGCAGTACTTC; CDR3 protein: CASSLGVQVYEQYF
D gene: .; clone size: .; J gene: TRBJ2-7; V gene: TRBV19; CDR3 DNA: TGTGCCAGTTCAAGGCAGGGGACCTACGAGCAGTACTTC; CDR3 protein: CASSRQGTYEQYF
D gene: .; clone size: .; J gene: TRBJ1-1; V gene: TRBV15; CDR3 DNA: TGTGCCACCAAGAAACAAACAGGGATCGCTACTGAAGCTTTCTTT; CDR3 protein: CATKKQTGIATEAFF
D gene: .; clone size: .; J gene: TRBJ2-7; V gene: TRBV30; CDR3 DNA: TGTGCCTGGAGTTTCACTAGTCGCGAGCAGTACTTC; CDR3 protein: CAWSFTSREQYF
D gene: .; clone size: .; J gene: TRBJ2-2; V gene: TRBV19; CDR3 DNA: TGTGCCATCGGTCGGGGGATGGGTAGGACCGGGGAGCTGTTTTTT; CDR3 protein: CAIGRGMGRTGELFF
D gene: TRBD2; clone size: .; J gene: TRBJ2-1; V gene: TRBV9; CDR3 DNA: TGTGCCAGCAGCGTAACTGGACTAGCGGGAGGTCCCGAGCAGTTCTTC; CDR3 protein: CASSVTGLAGGPEQFF
D gene: .; clone size: .; J gene: TRBJ2-5; V gene: TRBV7-5; CDR3 DNA: TGTGCCAGCAGCTTCGGGACAGGGGTAGGGGAGACCCAGTACTTC; CDR3 protein: CASSFGTGVGETQYF
D gene: TRBD1; clone size: .; J gene: TRBJ1-4; V gene: TRBV19; CDR3 DNA: TGTGCCAGTAGCCAGACAGGGGCAACTAATGAAAAACTGTTTTTT; CDR3 protein: CASSQTGATNEKLFF
D gene: .; clone size: .; J gene: TRBJ1-4; V gene: TRBV5-1; CDR3 DNA: TGCGCCAGCAGCCGGGGGTTGGCCGAGGGTGAAAAACTGTTTTTT; CDR3 protein: CASSRGLAEGEKLFF
D gene: .; clone size: .; J gene: TRBJ1-2; V gene: TRBV4-1; CDR3 DNA: TGCGCCAGCAGCCAAGCAGCAGGGGTGATATCTGGCTACACCTTC; CDR3 protein: CASSQAAGVISGYTF
D gene: .; clone size: .; J gene: TRBJ1-1; V gene: TRBV28; CDR3 DNA: TGTGCCAGCAGTTTATCCTGGGGCATCGCTAAAGCTTTCTTT; CDR3 protein: CASSLSWGIAKAFF
D gene: .; clone size: .; J gene: TRBJ1-2; V gene: TRBV5-1; CDR3 DNA: TGCGCCAGCAGCCAGCGGGGGGGCGGCTATGGCTACACCTTC; CDR3 protein: CASSQRGGGYGYTF
D gene: TRBD1; clone size: .; J gene: TRBJ1-4; V gene: TRBV28; CDR3 DNA: TGTGCCAGCAGTCCCTCGGGACAGGGTGGTGAAAAACTGTTTTTT; CDR3 protein: CASSPSGQGGEKLFF
D gene: .; clone size: once; J gene: TRBJ1-4; V gene: TRBV11-3; CDR3 DNA: TGTGCCAGCAGCCCGCGGGGACGCGTTTCTAATGAAAAACTGTTTTTT; CDR3 protein: CASSPRGRVSNEKLFF
D gene: .; clone size: many; J gene: TRBJ2-7; V gene: TRBV19; CDR3 DNA: TGTGCCAGTAGTCTAAGGATGAGGACTACCCCCGGAGAGCAGTACTTC; CDR3 protein: CASSLRMRTTPGEQYF
D gene: .; clone size: .; J gene: TRBJ1-2; V gene: TRBV5-1; CDR3 DNA: TGCGCCAGCAGCTTCGAGGCCAGCACTCGCGGCTACACCTTC; CDR3 protein: CASSFEASTRGYTF
D gene: .; clone size: .; J gene: TRBJ1-1; V gene: TRBV19; CDR3 DNA: TGTGCCAGTAGTATCTTAGAGGGTGAAGCTTTCTTT; CDR3 protein: CASSILEGEAFF
D gene: TRBD2; clone size: .; J gene: TRBJ2-1; V gene: TRBV29-1; CDR3 DNA: TGCAGCCTAAGGGGAGCGGGGAATGAGCAGTTCTTC; CDR3 protein: CSLRGAGNEQFF
D gene: .; clone size: .; J gene: TRBJ2-1; V gene: TRBV6-8; CDR3 DNA: TGTGCCATCAGTCGACCGGGAGCACGCCAGTTCTTC; CDR3 protein: CAISRPGARQFF
D gene: TRBD1; clone size: .; J gene: TRBJ2-3; V gene: TRBV5-1; CDR3 DNA: TGCGCCAGCAGCCAGGACAGGGACCTCAGGTATACGCAGTATTTT; CDR3 protein: CASSQDRDLRYTQYF
D gene: TRBD1; clone size: .; J gene: TRBJ1-2; V gene: TRBV30; CDR3 DNA: TGTGCCTGGAGTCGGGACAGGGGGAGGAATGGCTACACCTTC; CDR3 protein: CAWSRDRGRNGYTF
D gene: .; clone size: .; J gene: TRBJ2-3; V gene: TRBV11-3; CDR3 DNA: TGTGCCAGCAGCCCATGGACCCGAGGGGCAGATACGCAGTATTTT; CDR3 protein: CASSPWTRGADTQYF
D gene: .; clone size: few; J gene: TRBJ2-7; V gene: TRBV11-3; CDR3 DNA: TGTGCCAGCAGCTCCACTCCCTCGAGGGTTAACTACGAGCAGTACTTC; CDR3 protein: CASSSTPSRVNYEQYF
D gene: TRBD1; clone size: .; J gene: TRBJ1-1; V gene: TRBV28; CDR3 DNA: TGTGCCAGCAGCAAAACGGGACAGGGTTTCACTGAAGCTTTCTTT; CDR3 protein: CASSKTGQGFTEAFF
D gene: TRBD1; clone size: .; J gene: TRBJ1-5; V gene: TRBV30; CDR3 DNA: TGTGCCTGGAGTCAGGGGGCGAAACAGCCCCAGCATTTT; CDR3 protein: CAWSQGAKQPQHF
D gene: .; clone size: few; J gene: TRBJ2-1; V gene: TRBV19; CDR3 DNA: TGTGCCAGTAAACTTGGTCAGAACAATGAGCAGTTCTTC; CDR3 protein: CASKLGQNNEQFF
D gene: .; clone size: .; J gene: TRBJ1-1; V gene: TRBV6-8; CDR3 DNA: TGTGCCAGCAGTTACTCCCCGGGGACTGAAGCTTTCTTT; CDR3 protein: CASSYSPGTEAFF
D gene: TRBD1; clone size: .; J gene: TRBJ1-4; V gene: TRBV19; CDR3 DNA: TGTGCCTCCTTCGGAGGGGGCCAGAGGTGGGAAAAACTGTTTTTT; CDR3 protein: CASFGGGQRWEKLFF
D gene: .; clone size: .; J gene: TRBJ1-6; V gene: TRBV14; CDR3 DNA: TGTGCCAGCAGCCAAGATTACAGGGCCCGCAATTCACCCCTCCACTTT; CDR3 protein: CASSQDYRARNSPLHF
D gene: TRBD1; clone size: .; J gene: TRBJ1-3; V gene: TRBV30; CDR3 DNA: TGTGCCTTTCGGACAGGGCCCGGAAACACCATATATTTT; CDR3 protein: CAFRTGPGNTIYF
D gene: .; clone size: .; J gene: TRBJ1-5; V gene: TRBV6-8; CDR3 DNA: TGTGCCAGCAGTCCCCCGGGTAGGGATCAGCCCCAGCATTTT; CDR3 protein: CASSPPGRDQPQHF
D gene: TRBD1; clone size: .; J gene: TRBJ2-7; V gene: TRBV29-1; CDR3 DNA: TGCAGCGTCTTGGACAGGGGGTACGAGCAGTACTTC; CDR3 protein: CSVLDRGYEQYF
D gene: TRBD1; clone size: .; J gene: TRBJ1-5; V gene: TRBV7-8; CDR3 DNA: TGTGCCAGCAGCTTAAATACAGGGGGCGGGAGCAATCAGCCCCAGCATTTT; CDR3 protein: CASSLNTGGGSNQPQHF
D gene: TRBD1; clone size: .; J gene: TRBJ1-4; V gene: TRBV19; CDR3 DNA: TGTGCCAGTAGTGCCCGGACAGGGGAGGCTGAAAAACTGTTTTTT; CDR3 protein: CASSARTGEAEKLFF
D gene: .; clone size: .; J gene: TRBJ2-7; V gene: TRBV19; CDR3 DNA: TGTGCCAGTAGCTGGGACTCCTACGAGCAGTACTTC; CDR3 protein: CASSWDSYEQYF